This T cell receptor (beta chain) was identified in a study of cytomegalovirus exposure and HLA in healthy donors (dated by TCRdb to about 2017). Background for the entire study: An earlier analysis of some 600 of the donors reported about 280 Gb of sequence data and 117 million unique TCR beta sequences obtained from about 180 million T cells. Among several hundred genotyped donors of the cohort, an average of roughly 230,000 unique TCR beta nucleotide sequences was sequenced per donor, of which approximately 19% were non-productive. Approximately 310 gigabases of sequencing data and around 80 million unique TCR sequences made up an early release that covered several hundred HLA-typed donors. In an earlier analysis of 587 of the donors, high-throughput TCR beta sequencing was used to judge whether each TCR beta V gene segment behaved as functional or pseudogenic. The study aimed to test whether signatures of past pathogen exposure could be identified by cataloging public T cell receptors. Roughly five DR-DQ haplotypes were handled as single units for association and clustering because linkage in the cohort was strong. Typing coverage differed by locus: A, B, C, DRB1 and DQB1 were typed in about 629-640 donors, DQA1 in around 500, DPA1 in around 610, and DPB1 in 400 to 490. Rather than using new phenotypic data, the later analysis identified candidate immune exposures from TCR beta sequences and from how often those sequences occurred across donors. Besides the first cohort of some 670 subjects, a separate validation cohort made up of 120 different subjects was used. A later genetic analysis took genome-wide SNP genotypes for 398 of the 666 donors and used that subset as a discovery cohort. Donor age, sex, ethnicity and CMV serostatus were compiled alongside the repertoire data. A later analysis re-analyzed previously published TCR beta repertoires from 660 or so donors and added high-resolution HLA genotyping to study TCR occurrence patterns. Both class I and class II loci were covered by HLA typing, at four-digit resolution. The study used immunosequencing to profile the T cell repertoires of approximately 640 subjects and linked those repertoires to cytomegalovirus serostatus. To predict cytomegalovirus infection status, the study combined high-throughput TCR immunosequencing, statistical association of individual TCRs with disease status, and machine learning. Of the 300 to 500 genotyped donors, 80% to 90% were placed in the genetic ancestry cluster associated with self-reported Caucasian donors. Every repertoire in the discovery cohort had been generated on one and the same sequencing platform.

The CDR3 sequence holds 15 residues, the cysteine and phenylalanine included. Just the 45-base CDR3 DNA is kept, in frame starting at base 1. Trimming takes 8 bases off V and 5 bases off J; junction bases not matched to a gene: 9. CDR1 and CDR2, per the germline V gene, are MNHEY and SVGAGI. Library preparation used the immunoSEQ multiplex PCR assay. The multiplex PCR relied on a mix of 60 forward primers for TCR Vbeta segments and 13 reverse primers for TCR Jbeta segments. The CDR3 region of rearranged TCR beta genes was amplified from genomic DNA with a multiplex PCR assay. The amplified TCR beta libraries were sequenced on the Illumina HiSeq System as 87-base-pair reads. Per the original workflow: In a later analysis, 80 million or so unique TCR beta chains were counted across the 500 to 850 repertoires, and roughly 11 million of these chains were shared by at least two donors. To remove PCR and sequencing errors, raw reads were error-corrected and collapsed into unique sequences using a nearest-neighbor algorithm that merged closely related sequences. CDR3 sequences were aligned to IMGT reference sequences to assign V, D and J gene segments. For a sequence to be retained, a match of at least six nucleotides was required to both a V gene segment and a J gene segment. A rearrangement was called productive if the CDR3 had no stop codons and remained in frame with V and J, and every other rearrangement was called non-productive. Following IMGT convention, CDR3 was defined as the stretch from the second conserved V-encoded cysteine to the conserved J-encoded phenylalanine. The earlier analysis of about 560 of the donors excluded any sequence lacking an unambiguous match to a single V gene segment. An earlier analysis of several hundred of the donors called V segments functional above 56.7% productive rearrangements and segregating when the between-donor standard deviation exceeded 5%. A statistical classification framework was built for diagnosing cytomegalovirus status from the catalog of TCR beta chain sequences. V and J gene assignment, in a later analysis, came from comparing TCR nucleotide sequences with IMGT/GENE-DB human TR gene sequences. A later analysis assigned CDR3 sequences and most-parsimonious VDJ recombination scenarios with the TCRdist pipeline. In a later analysis, every TCR beta chain was defined by the combination of its CDR3 amino acid sequence and its V-gene family, and reads without a unique V-gene family were dropped. A later analysis removed roughly 590 highly shared, low-generation-probability nucleotide sequences to deal with suspected cross-contamination and a sequencing artifact. A later analysis calculated a clonal expansion index for each public chain from normalized within-repertoire ranks of inferred template counts. Generation probabilities in a later analysis came from a VDJ recombination model fitted to out-of-frame rearrangements, and those results were checked against IGoR. A later analysis scored TCR-TCR, TCR-HLA and TCR-CMV co-occurrence with hypergeometric tests, applying a repertoire-size bias correction to TCR pairs. False discovery rates were estimated in a later analysis by permuting HLA or CMV assignments 20 times. In a later analysis, co-occurring TCRs were grouped with DBSCAN, and TCRdist sequence similarity was added when clustering was performed within HLA-allele-positive subsets. For co-occurrence clustering, repertoires with fewer than 30,000 or more than 120,000 public chains were excluded, along with five repertoires with anomalous nucleotide sharing. TCRdb limited this immuneACCESS table to in-frame rearrangements with V and J called. A share of clones is missing; checked studies link under half to unresolved V genes, and the rest is unexplained. That table is the source of V, J and clone size, and D and trimming were worked out from the DNA. This sample gives 120,000 to 150,000 clones in total; approximately 71% of them show up just once. About 3.5% of the sample belongs to the ten largest clones.

The study at large found these results: The 87-base-pair reads could not distinguish some IMGT-functional V segments, including TRBV6-2 and TRBV6-3, so those segments were excluded. For the cohort, immune exposure information was limited to CMV serostatus. A cluster of highly shared sequence variants was judged likely to be a technical artifact of the sequencing pipeline. In an earlier analysis of around 600 of the donors, most TCR beta V segments were observed in productive rearrangements about 87% or about 30% of the time, broadly matching IMGT annotations. Correlated functional status among segregating V segments might reflect linkage disequilibrium, but an unknown experimental factor could not be ruled out. A further reported finding was that TCR beta sequences accurately predicted the HLA-A and HLA-B alleles for most subjects in the first cohort. Most TCR sequences were observed very rarely across donors, whereas some public TCRs were present in many individuals. Three of the identified cytomegalovirus-associated TCR beta chains were confirmed in vitro to be specific for cytomegalovirus antigens. The study listed around 160 TCR beta chains as associated with cytomegalovirus. In a later analysis, TCR association rates were found to vary across HLA loci, with the most associated TCRs seen for DRB1 alleles and the fewest for HLA-C alleles. Roughly uniform sequencing depth across donors was assumed in presence/absence analyses, although this assumption may not hold. Specific HLA alleles were associated with roughly 17,000 TCR beta sequences at a false discovery rate of 0.05 in a later analysis. Because HLA typing was unavailable for some donors at each locus, only the typed subset was used in association tests. A later genetic analysis reported fewer N-insertions in productive TCRs among donors in an Asian-associated ancestry cluster than the roughly 700-donor mean. Only TCR beta chains were sequenced in this cohort, and the absence of alpha or paired-chain data limited detectable features. When HLA alleles, especially DR and DQ, strongly co-occurred, TCR associations were difficult to assign to individual alleles. According to a later analysis, parvovirus B19, influenza, CMV and Epstein-Barr virus appeared linked to several top co-occurrence clusters. The authors suggested that the approach could potentially be extended to other disease states and immunological phenotypes. Compared with equally common non-associated chains, HLA-associated TCR beta chains in a later analysis were more clonally expanded and had lower generation probabilities. According to a later analysis, most CMV-associated TCR beta chains appeared to be HLA-restricted, and the HLA associations seemed to be driven largely by CMV exposure. An association between a missense DCLRE1C variant and V-gene and J-gene trimming of TCR beta chains was found in a later genetic analysis and replicated in an independent cohort. The earlier analysis of some 560 of the donors excluded roughly 17 rarely observed V segments, including chromosome 9 orphons, because counts were too low. The classifier was reported to diagnose cytomegalovirus status with high specificity and sensitivity in both the original cohort and the validation cohort.

The cohort consisted of hundreds of healthy bone marrow donors. At the time of sampling, all cohort members were nominally healthy, though unrecorded immune exposures were likely present. The donor was CMV seronegative and was included in the group of several hundred seronegative cohort members. A peripheral blood sample was collected from each donor, and TCR beta sequencing was performed on peripheral blood mononuclear cells. Genomic DNA was extracted from the blood cell samples with the Qiagen DNeasy Blood Extraction Kit. A remark on this clone: What this receptor recognizes is not known. Base qualities are not recorded, but no much larger clone differs from it by a single base.

The clonotype comes from a man aged 40-50 years in good health and CMV-seronegative. The sequenced sample consisted of PBMCs. In this chain, TRBV6-5 is recombined with TRBJ2-2, and TRBD1 matches 9 of the central bases. The CDR3 protein: CASLPRQGETGELFF. The sequence in DNA is TGTGCCAGCCTACCTCGACAGGGGGAGACCGGGGAGCTGTTTTTT.